Below, 11 T cell receptor beta chains from the same sample are listed, as sequenced in a study of OX40 agonist ivuxolimab in advanced cancers. Clones were read by immunoSEQ multiplex PCR, and TCRdb kept only the in-frame ones, dropping some. The data contain 70,000 to 95,000 clones, around 85% of them singletons. The sequencing used CD4+ or CD8+ T cells sorted from blood, collected in a trial of the OX40 agonist ivuxolimab. Receptor source: an adult with an advanced solid tumor such as melanoma, head and neck, liver or kidney cancer.

V and J are TRBV25-1 and TRBJ1-1, with unresolved D. CDR3 length equals 11 residues. Trimming cost V 6 bases and J 3 bases, with 5 bases left between them. The germline CDR1 and CDR2 sequences are MGHDK and SYGVNS. The CDR3 sequence is CASRSYTEAFF. DNA for the CDR3: TGTGCCAGCAGGTCCTACACTGAAGCTTTCTTT.

The rearrangement joins TRBV11-3 to TRBJ2-2; 7 nucleotides match TRBD1. V dropped 7 bases and J dropped 7; count of bases not matched to a gene: 12. CDR3 length equals 15 residues. Germline V gives CDR1 SGHNT, CDR2 YENEEA. In nucleotides, the CDR3 is TGTGCCAGCACCTTCTTCCAGGGGGTTGGCGGGGAGCTGTTTTTT. Its protein is CASTFFQGVGGELFF.

The V gene is TRBV6-6, the J gene TRBJ2-4; weak D call: TRBD2 (5 bases). The CDR3 is made up of 15 amino acids. Germline CDR1 and CDR2: MNHNY and SVGAGI (reference sequence). V lost 0 bases and J lost 0, with 6 bases in between. The CDR3 region has the DNA TGTGCCAGCAGTTACTCGAGGGTAGCCAAAAACATTCAGTACTTC. Protein sequence: CASSYSRVAKNIQYF.

The CDR3 sequence is CAISEGLAGHNEQFF. The CDR3 nucleotides read TGTGCCATCAGCGAGGGACTAGCGGGACACAATGAGCAGTTCTTC. The chain recombines TRBV10-3 with TRBJ2-1; 13 bases align to TRBD2. J gave up 5 bases and V 6 bases, and 4 bases lay outside the gene matches. Germline CDR1 ENHRY, CDR2 SYGVKD. This CDR3 has 15 amino acids.

The V call is TRBV7-2, the J call TRBJ2-1; 9 bases match TRBD1. Germline V gene sequence: CDR1 SGHTA, CDR2 FQGNSA. The CDR3 has 15 amino acids. Trimming took 1 base from V and 10 from J; bases not matched to a gene: 8. CDR3 coding DNA: TGTGCCAGCAGCTTAGACGGGACAGGGAGTCGAGAGCAGTTCTTC. Amino acid sequence: CASSLDGTGSREQFF.

V is TRBV5-1 and J is TRBJ2-1; D could derive from TRBD1 or TRBD2 (5 bases each). The V gene's germline CDR1 is SGHRS and CDR2 YFSETQ. The germline V and J ends were trimmed by 1 base and 6 bases, with 11 bases remaining between them. The CDR3 runs 14 residues. CDR3 sequence reads: CASSLHGAGNEQFF. The CDR3 bases are TGCGCCAGCAGCTTGCACGGGGCGGGCAATGAGCAGTTCTTC.

The chain combines TRBV28 with TRBJ2-7, with 8 nucleotides matching TRBD1. In germline, CDR1 is MDHEN, CDR2 SYDVKM. The length of the CDR3 is 14 residues. The J segment lost 1 base and the V segment lost 7 bases, leaving 6 bases of the junction unmatched. CDR3 sequence reads: CASNTGGSSYEQYF. The DNA for the CDR3 is TGTGCCAGCAATACAGGGGGTAGTTCCTACGAGCAGTACTTC.

This clone was observed once. The CDR3 region is CASIPWGTLDNEQFF. DNA of the CDR3: TGTGCCAGCATCCCGTGGGGGACCCTTGACAATGAGCAGTTCTTC. The chain couples TRBV5-4 to TRBJ2-1; D is tentatively TRBD1 or TRBD2 (5 bases each). The V and J ends lost 6 bases and 5 bases respectively, with 18 bases between them. CDR1 is SGHNT, CDR2 YYREEE, per germline (reference sequence). The CDR3 is 15 residues long.

V gene TRBV11-3 combines with J gene TRBJ2-5, with 9 bases aligning to TRBD2. With V trimmed by 3 bases and J by 1 base, 9 bases remained unmatched. The CDR3 has 17 amino acids. CDR1 and CDR2 from the germline V gene are SGHNT and YENEEA. The CDR3 region has the DNA TGTGCCAGCAGCTTGGCTAGCGGGATCTCCCTCCAAGAGACCCAGTACTTC. This translates into CASSLASGISLQETQYF.

This rearrangement joins TRBV5-6 to TRBJ2-7; D may be TRBD1 or TRBD2 (6 bases each). This CDR3 has 14 amino acids. The V and J ends lost 0 bases and 6 bases respectively, with 13 bases between them. The V gene's germline CDR1 is SGHDT and CDR2 YYEEEE. CDR3 bases: TGTGCCAGCAGCTTGGTGGGGGGCGGCGGCGAGCAGTACTTC. Translating it yields CASSLVGGGGEQYF.

The V and J genes are TRBV6-5 and TRBJ2-2; D uncertain. CDR3 length: 14 residues. The V and J ends lost 5 bases and 4 bases respectively, with 11 bases between them. In germline, CDR1 is MNHEY, CDR2 SVGAGI. The CDR3 reads CASSHYSGTGELFF. The CDR3 nucleotides read TGTGCCAGCAGTCACTATTCTGGCACCGGGGAGCTGTTTTTT.